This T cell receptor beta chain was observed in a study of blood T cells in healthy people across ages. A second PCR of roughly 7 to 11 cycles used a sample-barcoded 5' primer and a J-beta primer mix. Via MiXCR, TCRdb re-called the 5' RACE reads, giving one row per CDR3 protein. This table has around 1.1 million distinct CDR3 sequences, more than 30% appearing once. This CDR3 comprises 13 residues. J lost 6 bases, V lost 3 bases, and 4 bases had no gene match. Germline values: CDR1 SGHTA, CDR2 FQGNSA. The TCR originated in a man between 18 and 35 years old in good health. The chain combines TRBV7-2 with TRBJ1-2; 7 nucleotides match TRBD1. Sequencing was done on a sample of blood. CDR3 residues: CASSLGQNDGYTF. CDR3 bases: TGTGCCAGCAGCTTGGGACAGAACGATGGCTACACCTTC. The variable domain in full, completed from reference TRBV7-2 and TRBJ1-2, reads GAGVSQSPSNKVTEKGKDVELRCDPISGHTALYWYRQSLGQGLEFLIYFQGNSAPDKSGLPSDRFSAERTGGSVSTLTIQRTQQEDSAVYLCASSLGQNDGYTFGSGTRLTVV.